A single sample is the source of the 29 T cell receptor beta chains below, sequenced in a study of cytomegalovirus exposure and HLA in healthy donors. Use of 60 Vbeta and 13 Jbeta primers characterized the PCR. Clones were read by immunoSEQ multiplex PCR, and TCRdb kept only the in-frame ones, dropping some. The sample carries about 130,000 clones, 6.5% to 9.5% recorded once. The sample comprised PBMCs. The receptor source for this set is a man between 40 and 49 years old in good health and CMV-seronegative.

This clone has just a few counts. The rearrangement uses TRBV7-2 and TRBJ1-3, with 7 bases matching TRBD1. The CDR3 has 16 residues. CDR1 and CDR2 (germline): SGHTA, FQGNSA. Trimming took 1 base from V and 0 from J; bases not matched to a gene: 3. CDR3: CASSLVGTVSGNTIYF. DNA of the CDR3: TGTGCCAGCAGCTTAGTTGGGACAGTCTCTGGAAACACCATATATTTT. The variable domain in full, with the rest retrieved from reference TRBV7-2 and TRBJ1-3, is GAGVSQSPSNKVTEKGKDVELRCDPISGHTALYWYRQSLGQGLEFLIYFQGNSAPDKSGLPSDRFSAERTGGSVSTLTIQRTQQEDSAVYLCASSLVGTVSGNTIYFGEGSWLTVV.

This clone was picked up a small number of times. V gene TRBV7-3 combines with J gene TRBJ2-6; TRBD1 matches 7 bases. The germline CDR1 and CDR2 sequences are SGHTA and FQGTGA. Losses at the gene ends were 5 bases for V and 3 bases for J; bases not matched to a gene: 4. The CDR3 is 15 amino acids. The chain's CDR3 is CASSETGFGANVLTF. The DNA of the CDR3 is TGTGCCAGCAGCGAGACAGGGTTTGGGGCCAACGTCCTGACTTTC.

This chain uses TRBV30 with TRBJ2-2; D ambiguous. Trimming pared 0 bases from V and 3 bases from J, leaving 2 bases between. CDR1 is GTSNPN and CDR2 is SVGIG in the germline V gene (reference sequence). This CDR3 is built from 12 residues. DNA of the CDR3: TGTGCCTGGAGTGTCGACACCGGGGAGCTGTTTTTT. Its protein product is CAWSVDTGELFF.

There are a few counts of this clone. This chain joins TRBV5-1 and TRBJ2-7; 8 bases map to TRBD1. The CDR3 has 14 amino acids. After removal of 3 bases from V and 5 bases from J, the junction contained 7 bases not matched to a gene. CDR1 SGHRS and CDR2 YFSETQ come from the germline V gene. The CDR3 DNA reads TGCGCCAGCAGCTCCCGGACAGGGTCCAACGAGCAGTACTTC. Amino acids: CASSSRTGSNEQYF.

The chain joins TRBV10-2 to TRBJ2-1; TRBD2 aligns across 9 bases. The CDR3 is made up of 15 amino acids. V trimming: 1 base; J trimming: 9 bases; junction bases outside the gene matches: 7. Germline V gene lookup returns CDR1 WSHSY and CDR2 SAAADI. The CDR3 reads CASSELGLAPTEQFF. The CDR3 nucleotides are TGCGCCAGCAGTGAGTTGGGACTAGCCCCCACTGAGCAGTTCTTC.

The genes are TRBV5-1 and TRBJ2-7; D is unclear. The CDR3 contains 15 residues. Per the germline V gene, CDR1 is SGHRS and CDR2 is YFSETQ. The V gene lost 4 bases and the J gene lost 0 bases, with 14 bases spanning the gap. CDR3 amino acids: CASSPLSSFSYEQYF. CDR3 in DNA: TGCGCCAGCAGCCCGCTAAGCTCATTCTCCTACGAGCAGTACTTC.

This rearrangement joins TRBV9 to TRBJ1-6; 7 nucleotides agree with TRBD1. The germline gives CDR1 SGDLS, CDR2 YYNGEE. The CDR3 is 12 residues long. V gave up 7 bases and J gave up 5 bases; unmatched junction bases: 0. CDR3 amino acids: CASGQDNSPLHF. In DNA, the CDR3 is TGTGCCAGCGGACAGGATAATTCACCCCTCCACTTT.

This clone was counted at least ten times. This chain joins TRBV7-2 and TRBJ1-5; D gene uncertain. Trimming cost V 11 bases and J 0 bases, with 14 bases left between them. Germline CDR1 reads SGHTA; CDR2 reads FQGNSA. The CDR3 spans 14 residues. The CDR3 DNA follows: TGTGCCTCAAGCTTCATGAATAGCAATCAGCCCCAGCATTTT. Amino acid sequence: CASSFMNSNQPQHF.

The V and J genes are TRBV10-3 and TRBJ2-7; 7 positions agree with TRBD2. The CDR3 is 15 residues long. CDR1 and CDR2 from the germline V gene are ENHRY and SYGVKD. V trimming: 10 bases; J trimming: 3 bases; junction bases outside the gene matches: 15. This chain's CDR3 is CATGVGGGTIYEQYF. CDR3 coding DNA: TGTGCCACCGGGGTCGGGGGAGGGACGATCTACGAGCAGTACTTC.

This clone was detected many times. This rearrangement joins TRBV15 to TRBJ2-2; D is ambiguous. This CDR3 contains 15 residues. Trimming took 1 base from V and 1 from J, leaving 7 bases between them. Germline V gene data show CDR1 as LNHNV and CDR2 as YYDKDF (reference sequence). The DNA for the CDR3 is TGTGCCACCAGCAGAGTATTAGAGAACACCGGGGAGCTGTTTTTT. This codes for CATSRVLENTGELFF.

The rearrangement uses TRBV7-9 and TRBJ2-5, with 12 bases matching TRBD2. Per germline, CDR1 SEHNR and CDR2 FQNEAQ (reference sequence). Trimming cost V 5 bases and J 5 bases; bases outside gene matches: 9. CDR3 length equals 16 residues. CDR3 nucleotide sequence: TGTGCCAGCAGCCATCTGACCGGGACTAGCGGGGAGACCCAGTACTTC. This encodes CASSHLTGTSGETQYF.

This clone was seen a few times. This rearrangement joins TRBV4-1 to TRBJ1-4; possibly TRBD1 for D (6 bases). The V end was cut by 1 base, the J end by 8 bases, with 14 bases between. The CDR3 extends over 15 amino acids. CDR1 MGHRA and CDR2 YSYEKL come from the germline V gene. The CDR3 bases are TGCGCCAGCAGCCAAGTGGCAGGGGTCGGGGAAAAACTGTTTTTT. It is translated as CASSQVAGVGEKLFF.

This clone was counted only a few times. This sequence joins TRBV19 and TRBJ1-1; D remains unclear. CDR3 size: 12 residues. V was cut by 6 bases and J by 4 bases, with 9 bases left in between. Per the germline V gene, CDR1 is LNHDA and CDR2 is SQIVND (reference sequence). The CDR3 region has the DNA TGTGCCAGTAGATCTGGAGGCACTGAAGCTTTCTTT. It is translated as CASRSGGTEAFF.

Only a few counts were recorded for this clone. The J gene is TRBJ2-5, the V gene TRBV4-2; D is possibly TRBD1 (6 bases). The V gene lost 3 bases and the J gene lost 3 bases, with 17 bases spanning the gap. CDR1 and CDR2 from the germline V gene are LGHNA and YNFKEQ. This CDR3 has 16 residues. The CDR3 spells CASSQSQGAGEETQYF. CDR3 nucleotides: TGTGCCAGCAGCCAGTCGCAGGGAGCAGGGGAAGAGACCCAGTACTTC.

V gene TRBV30 combines with J gene TRBJ2-7, with D possibly matching TRBD2 (5 bases). This CDR3 comprises 13 residues. The V and J ends lost 2 bases and 4 bases respectively, with 12 bases between them. CDR1 and CDR2 from the germline V gene are GTSNPN and SVGIG (reference sequence). The chain's CDR3 is CAWSLLGSYEQYF. CDR3 sequence (DNA): TGTGCCTGGAGTTTACTAGGAAGTTACGAGCAGTACTTC.

This clone has only a few counts. This chain uses TRBV2 with TRBJ2-5; 8 nucleotides match TRBD1. With 6 bases clipped from V and 5 bases from J, the junction kept 11 bases outside the gene matches. Germline V gene data show CDR1 as SNHLY and CDR2 as FYNNEI. The CDR3 runs to 15 residues. CDR3 sequence: CASRDPGQGGETQYF. DNA of the CDR3: TGTGCCAGCAGAGACCCTGGACAGGGCGGGGAGACCCAGTACTTC.

This chain joins TRBV5-1 and TRBJ2-1, with 7 bases aligning to TRBD1. J lost 8 bases, V lost 0 bases, and 2 bases had no gene match. Germline CDR1 and CDR2: SGHRS and YFSETQ. The CDR3 contains 13 residues. CDR3 in amino acids: CASSLGQGDEQFF. CDR3 coding DNA: TGCGCCAGCAGCTTGGGTCAGGGGGATGAGCAGTTCTTC.

This clone was picked up a small number of times. DNA for the CDR3: TGCGCCAGCACCAGGACTAGCGGGGGGCCGAACACAGATACGCAGTATTTT. Translating it yields CASTRTSGGPNTDTQYF. The rearrangement uses TRBV5-1 and TRBJ2-3, with TRBD2 identical over 14 bases. Unmatched junction bases numbered 8, after V lost 6 bases and J lost 2 bases. CDR1 and CDR2 (germline): SGHRS, YFSETQ. This CDR3 has 17 residues.

The chain employs TRBV2 and TRBJ1-2, with D possibly matching TRBD1 (6 bases). CDR3 length: 15 residues. With 3 bases removed from V and 0 bases from J, the gap between germline ends came to 11 bases. Germline assignment: CDR1 SNHLY and CDR2 FYNNEI. This CDR3 reads CASSEGHSANYGYTF. CDR3 DNA: TGTGCCAGCAGTGAGGGACACTCAGCTAACTATGGCTACACCTTC.

This clone was observed a handful of times. The chain has TRBV25-1 and TRBJ2-3; a weak D match, TRBD2 (6 bases). Between the trimmed V and J ends, which lost 10 bases and 2 bases, there was a span of 10 bases. The CDR3 loop spans 12 amino acids. The germline V gene encodes CDR1 MGHDK and CDR2 SYGVNS. The CDR3 DNA reads TGTGCCACCACGGGGGACACAGATACGCAGTATTTT. This translates into CATTGDTDTQYF.

This clone was detected only a few times. This rearrangement joins TRBV29-1 to TRBJ2-7; TRBD1 matches 9 bases. CDR1 is SQVTM, CDR2 ANQGSEA, per germline. V was pared by 0 bases and J by 3 bases, with 6 bases of the junction left unmatched. The CDR3 contains 15 residues. CDR3 residues: CSVEDLRDRDYEQYF. CDR3 DNA sequence: TGCAGCGTTGAAGACCTCCGGGACAGGGACTACGAGCAGTACTTC.

The genes are TRBV19 and TRBJ2-5, with TRBD2 identical over 12 bases. The J call could be wrong; TRBJ2-7 is a better fit for the DNA end. Germline V lookup: CDR1 LNHDA, CDR2 SQIVND (reference sequence). The CDR3 loop spans 14 amino acids. CDR3 residues: CASKPSGGAYEQYF. The CDR3 DNA reads TGTGCCAGTAAACCTAGCGGGGGGGCCTACGAGCAGTACTTC.

The chain employs TRBV5-1 and TRBJ2-3, with 10 bases aligning to TRBD2. Germline CDR1 and CDR2: SGHRS and YFSETQ. The CDR3 sequence is 16 residues long. V lost 0 bases, J lost 0 bases, and 1 base stayed unmatched. As DNA, the CDR3 is TGCGCCAGCAGCTTGGTACTAGCGGGAAGCACAGATACGCAGTATTTT. This translates into CASSLVLAGSTDTQYF.

This clone has only a few counts. The DNA of the CDR3 is TGTGCCAGCAGTCATGCGACTGAATACACTGAAGCTTTCTTT. Protein product: CASSHATEYTEAFF. The rearrangement links TRBV2 to TRBJ1-1; unclear D gene. CDR1 is SNHLY and CDR2 is FYNNEI in the germline V gene. V was trimmed by 5 bases and J by 3 bases, leaving 13 bases between them. This CDR3 is built from 14 residues.

This chain connects TRBV4-3 to TRBJ2-1; 8 nucleotides match TRBD2. J gave up 2 bases and V 4 bases, and 4 bases lay outside the gene matches. CDR1 LGHNA and CDR2 YSLEER come from the germline V gene. The CDR3 contains 15 residues. The CDR3 region has the DNA TGCGCCAGCAGCCCCCGGGGGGGGACCTACAATGAGCAGTTCTTC. Residues: CASSPRGGTYNEQFF.

In its sample, this clone was seen a few times. The chain carries TRBV4-2 and TRBJ1-1; D is perhaps TRBD1 (5 bases). CDR1 LGHNA and CDR2 YNFKEQ come from the germline V gene. V shed 0 bases and J shed 7 bases, with 9 bases lying between them. The CDR3 is 13 residues long. In DNA form, the CDR3 reads TGTGCCAGCAGCCAAGATTTGGGGGGTGAAGCTTTCTTT. It yields the protein CASSQDLGGEAFF.

This clone was counted only a few times. V gene TRBV12-1 combines with J gene TRBJ2-5; TRBD1, as called in the table, went unchecked against the DNA. TRBV12-1 is recorded as a pseudogene. The CDR3 is made up of 13 amino acids. CDR3 region: CASSSQDRKTQYF. CDR3 nucleotides: TGTGCCAGCAGCTCCCAGGACAGGAAGACCCAGTACTTC.

This clone was seen only a few times. The V and J genes are TRBV28 and TRBJ2-7; tentative D call: TRBD1 (6 bases). The CDR3 loop spans 12 amino acids. Trimming took 8 bases from V and 1 from J, leaving 9 bases between them. Germline lookup yields CDR1 MDHEN and CDR2 SYDVKM. DNA for the CDR3: TGTGCCAGCGGACAGTTTTCCTACGAGCAGTACTTC. This encodes CASGQFSYEQYF. Full variable domain (missing parts from reference TRBV28 and TRBJ2-7): DVKVTQSSRYLVKRTGEKVFLECVQDMDHENMFWYRQDPGLGLRLIYFSYDVKMKEKGDIPEGYSVSREKKERFSLILESASTNQTSMYLCASGQFSYEQYFGPGTRLTVT.

As to this clone: The germline gene is not matched at one end of the junction; a read error may be the cause. This CDR3 reads CASSYSRDRGETQYF. The CDR3 bases are TGTGCCAGCAGCTACTCCAGGGACAGGGGTGAGACCCAGTACTTC. The chain uses TRBV6-5 and TRBJ2-5; TRBD1 matches 10 bases. The CDR3 contains 15 residues. CDR1 MNHEY and CDR2 SVGAGI come from the germline V gene.